The 10 T cell receptor beta chains below all came from one sample that was sequenced in a study of CD8+ T cells in alopecia areata (dated by TCRdb to 2017 to 2018). Pooled mouse cutaneous lymph node cells were stained for CD4, CD8alpha, NKG2D, NKG2ACE and other markers and were then sorted on a BD Influx. Library generation was performed with the immunoSEQ multiplex PCR assay. For TCR sequencing, RNA was extracted from every sample and reverse transcribed into cDNA to serve as template. TCRdb re-hosts the immuneACCESS table, in-frame sequences only. Its copies lack some clones; in the studies checked, an unresolved V gene accounts for under half of them, and the cause for the rest is not known. The table shows 270,000 or so clones here, with no singletons. Approximately 1.2% of the sample goes to the ten largest clones. What was sequenced was CD4+ T cells sorted from a lymph node. All receptors derive from a C3H/HeJ mouse with alopecia areata. These mice carry the MHC haplotype H2-k.

This clone was counted between two and nine times. Mouse gene names apply. The CDR3 extends 4 residues past the end of the read, so its final part is completed from the germline J gene. The sample contains more than one DNA sequence encoding this CDR3. The chain has TRBV13-1 and TRBJ2-5; D might be TRBD2 (6 bases). Germline CDR1 NSHNY, CDR2 SYGAGN. The CDR3 is 13 residues long. Trimming pared 4 bases from V and 2 bases from J, leaving 8 bases between. This chain's CDR3 is CASSPGVQDTQYF. The CDR3 bases that were read are TGTGCCAGCAGTCCTGGGGTCCAAGAC.

Points on this clone: Gene labels here are mouse ones. The read ends 4 residues before the CDR3 terminus; that terminus is restored from the germline J gene. This chain connects TRBV13-2 to TRBJ2-1, with 13 bases lining up with TRBD2. Germline CDR1 NNHNN, CDR2 SYGAGS (reference sequence). This CDR3 has 13 residues. The sequenced part of the CDR3 DNA is TGTGCCAGCGGCGGACTGGGGGGGCCT. Translated, it gives CASGGLGGP. The entire CDR3 is CASGGLGGPEQFF.

As for this clone: The genes and germline here are from mouse. The CDR3 end lies 4 residues beyond the end of the read and is filled in from the germline J gene. The chain is built from TRBV5 and TRBJ1-1; 11 nucleotides align to TRBD1. The germline V gene encodes CDR1 LGHNA and CDR2 YNLKQL (reference sequence). The V gene end was trimmed by 0 bases and the J gene end by 1 base; junction bases not matched to a gene: 1. This CDR3 comprises 16 residues. This CDR3 is CASSQDGTGGNTEVFF. The sequenced CDR3 bases are TGTGCCAGCAGCCAAGATGGGACAGGGGGGAACACA.

Of note for this clone: The germline and genes are mouse ones. Sequencing ends 4 residues short of the CDR3 end; the germline J gene provides the rest. This chain connects TRBV5 to TRBJ2-2; TRBD2 aligns across 8 bases. There are 17 residues in the CDR3. Per germline, CDR1 LGHNA and CDR2 YNLKQL (reference sequence). V lost 1 base to trimming and J lost 4 bases; unmatched junction nucleotides: 8. The CDR3 reads CASSQARLGSGTGQLYF. The sequenced CDR3 bases are TGTGCCAGCAGCCAAGCGAGACTGGGGTCTGGCACCGGG.

As for this clone: Gene names are the mouse ones. Coverage ceases 4 residues before the CDR3 finishes, and the germline J gene fills in the end. V usage is TRBV5 and J usage is TRBJ1-1, with 8 bases that match TRBD1. This CDR3 is 16 amino acids long. Germline CDR1 and CDR2: LGHNA and YNLKQL (reference sequence). V was clipped by 2 bases and J by 3 bases; unmatched bases: 8. The covered CDR3 bases are TGTGCCAGCAGCCAATTCCAAAGGACAGGGCACACA. It specifies CASSQFQRTGHT. The CDR3, in full, reads CASSQFQRTGHTEVFF.

On this clone itself: Each gene name is a mouse one. With the read ending 4 residues before the CDR3 end, the germline J gene is used to fill in that end. The same CDR3 is also encoded by other DNA sequences in this sample. The chain is built from TRBV31 and TRBJ1-2; TRBD1 matches at 9 bases. This CDR3 spans 14 amino acids. The germline CDR1 and CDR2 sequences are GKSSPN and SITVG. V shed 2 bases and J 2 bases; nucleotides not matched to a gene: 3. The CDR3 DNA, read in part, is TGTGCCTGGAGTTCCGGGACAGGGAACTCC. Residues: CAWSSGTGNS. The CDR3 in its entirety is CAWSSGTGNSDYTF.

Points on this clone: Mouse germline and gene names are used. The missing CDR3 end, 4 residues past where the read stops, is filled in from the germline J gene. The J gene is TRBJ2-7, the V gene TRBV29; 8 bases map to TRBD1. The CDR3 runs to 14 residues. Per germline, CDR1 MSHET and CDR2 SYDVDS. The sequenced CDR3 bases are TGTGCTAGCAGTTTACAGGGGGCTCAGTAT. Residues: CASSLQGAQY. The CDR3 in its entirety is CASSLQGAQYEQYF.

This clone turned up a few times. Mouse names are used for the genes. The same CDR3 is also encoded by other DNA sequences in this sample. The DNA read from the CDR3 is TGTGCCAGCGGGGACAGGGATGCAGAA. Its translation: CASGDRDAE. The whole CDR3 protein reads CASGDRDAETLYF. The chain links TRBV13-2 to TRBJ2-3; 8 bases line up with TRBD1. The DNA ends 4 residues before the CDR3 does, and the rest of the CDR3 is filled in from the germline J gene. The CDR3 has 13 amino acids. After removal of 5 bases from V and 2 bases from J, the junction contained 1 base not matched to a gene. Germline assignment: CDR1 NNHNN and CDR2 SYGAGS (reference sequence).

Points on this clone: The genes are named according to mouse. The read falls 4 residues short of the CDR3 end, and the missing part is taken from the germline J gene. The V call is TRBV14, the J call TRBJ2-7; a weak D match, TRBD1 (5 bases). The ends were cut back, 5 bases at V and 0 bases at J, with 12 bases in the middle. The CDR3 covers 14 residues. The germline V gene encodes CDR1 SGHDT and CDR2 FRDEAV. Partial CDR3 DNA: TGTGCCAGCAGCCCCGGACACCCCTCCTAT. The encoded protein is CASSPGHPSY. The whole CDR3 protein reads CASSPGHPSYEQYF.

This clone was detected a few times. All gene names here are mouse names. The DNA read from the CDR3 is TGCACCTGCAGTGCAGATGACAGGGCCTATGCT. Encoded protein: CTCSADDRAYA. The complete CDR3 protein is CTCSADDRAYAEQFF. The rearrangement uses TRBV1 and TRBJ2-1, with 7 bases identical to TRBD1. Coverage ceases 4 residues before the CDR3 finishes, and the germline J gene fills in the end. The CDR3 totals 15 residues. From germline, CDR1 is NSQYPW and CDR2 LRSPGD (reference sequence). With 0 bases clipped from V and 3 bases from J, the junction kept 2 bases outside the gene matches.